These 9 T cell receptor beta chains were sequenced from one sample in a study of PD-1 blockade in classical Hodgkin lymphoma. Produced via immunoSEQ multiplex PCR; TCRdb's table is partial and in-frame only. The data contain about 50,000 clones, around 72% of them singletons. Autologous stem cell transplantation was followed by relapse in every patient, and brentuximab vedotin exposure varied. The input for sequencing was peripheral blood mononuclear cells (PBMCs), taken at baseline. The receptors here all came from a human donor with classical Hodgkin lymphoma.

The J gene is TRBJ1-5, the V gene TRBV2, with D perhaps matching TRBD1 (6 bases). CDR1 and CDR2 from the germline V gene are SNHLY and FYNNEI. Trimming left V 3 bases short and J 3 bases short, with 12 bases between. CDR3 length: 15 residues. CDR3 region: CASSDRTVPNQPQHF. The CDR3 bases are TGTGCCAGCAGTGATCGGACAGTACCCAATCAGCCCCAGCATTTT.

This clone appeared a single time. CDR3 loop: CASSFSLHRDREFGELFF. CDR3 sequence (DNA): TGTGCCAGCAGTTTTTCCCTACACCGGGACAGGGAGTTCGGGGAGCTGTTTTTT. The chain carries TRBV28 and TRBJ2-2, with 9 nucleotides matching TRBD1. Looked up from germline, CDR1 is MDHEN and CDR2 is SYDVKM. V gave up 3 bases and J gave up 7 bases; unmatched junction bases: 15. CDR3 length: 18 amino acids.

The chain recombines TRBV20-1 with TRBJ2-7; D is unclear. The V gene lost 7 bases and the J gene lost 5 bases, with 12 bases spanning the gap. CDR3 length: 11 residues. Germline CDR1 reads DFQATT; CDR2 reads SNEGSKA (reference sequence). The CDR3 is CSVGRTDEQYF. For the CDR3, the DNA is TGCAGTGTAGGCAGGACCGACGAGCAGTACTTC.

The rearrangement uses TRBV7-3 and TRBJ1-1; the D gene is possibly TRBD1 (5 bases). Trimming took off 0 bases at V and 1 base at J, with 9 bases between the two ends. The CDR3 extends over 15 amino acids. Germline V gene sequence: CDR1 SGHTA, CDR2 FQGTGA. This CDR3 reads CASSLTGPQNTEAFF. Written as DNA, the CDR3 is TGTGCCAGCAGCTTAACGGGGCCCCAGAACACTGAAGCTTTCTTT.

This sequence joins TRBV5-6 and TRBJ1-1, with D unclear. Germline V gene data show CDR1 as SGHDT and CDR2 as YYEEEE. The CDR3 contains 14 residues. With 0 bases removed from V and 0 bases from J, the gap between germline ends came to 6 bases. DNA of the CDR3: TGTGCCAGCAGCTTGGAAGTTATGAACACTGAAGCTTTCTTT. Translating it yields CASSLEVMNTEAFF.

The chain is built from TRBV5-1 and TRBJ1-6; weak D call: TRBD1 (5 bases). Trimming cost V 4 bases and J 1 base, with 9 bases left between them. The germline V gene has CDR1 SGHRS and CDR2 YFSETQ. This CDR3 region has 15 residues. The CDR3: CASSPGESYNSPLHF. The CDR3 bases are TGCGCCAGCAGCCCGGGGGAGTCCTATAATTCACCCCTCCACTTT.

The chain links TRBV5-5 to TRBJ1-1; D not resolved. The V and J ends lost 0 bases and 1 base respectively, with 13 bases between them. Germline CDR1 SGHKS, CDR2 YYEKEE (reference sequence). The CDR3 has 16 amino acids. CDR3 sequence: CASSLAIPHPNTEAFF. Written as DNA, the CDR3 is TGTGCCAGCAGCTTGGCGATCCCACATCCGAACACTGAAGCTTTCTTT. Complete variable domain (other parts from reference TRBV5-5 and TRBJ1-1): DAGVTQSPTHLIKTRGQQVTLRCSPISGHKSVSWYQQVLGQGPQFIFQYYEKEERGRGNFPDRFSARQFPNYSSELNVNALLLGDSALYLCASSLAIPHPNTEAFFGQGTRLTVV.

This rearrangement joins TRBV5-1 to TRBJ2-2; no reliable D call. The CDR3 totals 12 residues. The V end lost 1 base, the J end lost 2 bases, and 0 bases lay between the germline ends. From germline, CDR1 is SGHRS and CDR2 YFSETQ. The CDR3: CASSLNTGELFF. Written as DNA, the CDR3 is TGCGCCAGCAGCTTGAACACCGGGGAGCTGTTTTTT.

The rearrangement uses TRBV29-1 and TRBJ2-1; D unresolved. Trimming stripped 3 bases from V and 0 bases from J, with 15 bases between. The CDR3 has 16 residues. Germline loops: CDR1 SQVTM, CDR2 ANQGSEA. CDR3 amino acids: CSVEVPDASSYNEQFF. The CDR3 DNA follows: TGCAGCGTTGAGGTTCCGGACGCCTCCTCCTACAATGAGCAGTTCTTC.